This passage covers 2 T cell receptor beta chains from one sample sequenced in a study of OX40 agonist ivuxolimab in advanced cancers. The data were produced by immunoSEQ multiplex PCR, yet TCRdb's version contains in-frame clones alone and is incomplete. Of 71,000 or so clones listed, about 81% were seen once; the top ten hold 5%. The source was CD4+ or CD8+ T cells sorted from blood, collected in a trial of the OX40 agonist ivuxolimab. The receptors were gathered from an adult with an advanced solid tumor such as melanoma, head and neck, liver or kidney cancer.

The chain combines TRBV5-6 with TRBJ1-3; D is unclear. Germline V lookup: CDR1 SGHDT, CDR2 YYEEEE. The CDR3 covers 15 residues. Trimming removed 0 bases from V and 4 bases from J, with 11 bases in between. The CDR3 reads CASSLAAVSGNTIYF. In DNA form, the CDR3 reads TGTGCCAGCAGCTTGGCGGCCGTTTCGGGAAACACCATATATTTT. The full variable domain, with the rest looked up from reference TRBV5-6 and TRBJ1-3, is DAGVTQSPTHLIKTRGQQVTLRCSPKSGHDTVSWYQQALGQGPQFIFQYYEEEERQRGNFPDRFSGHQFPNYSSELNVNALLLGDSALYLCASSLAAVSGNTIYFGEGSWLTVV.

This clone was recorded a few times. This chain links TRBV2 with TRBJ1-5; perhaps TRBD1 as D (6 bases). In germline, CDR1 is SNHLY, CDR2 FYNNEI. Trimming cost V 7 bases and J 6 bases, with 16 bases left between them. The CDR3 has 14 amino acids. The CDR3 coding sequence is TGTGCCAGCAACCAGGGGAGTTTCAGTCAGCCCCAGCATTTT. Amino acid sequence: CASNQGSFSQPQHF.